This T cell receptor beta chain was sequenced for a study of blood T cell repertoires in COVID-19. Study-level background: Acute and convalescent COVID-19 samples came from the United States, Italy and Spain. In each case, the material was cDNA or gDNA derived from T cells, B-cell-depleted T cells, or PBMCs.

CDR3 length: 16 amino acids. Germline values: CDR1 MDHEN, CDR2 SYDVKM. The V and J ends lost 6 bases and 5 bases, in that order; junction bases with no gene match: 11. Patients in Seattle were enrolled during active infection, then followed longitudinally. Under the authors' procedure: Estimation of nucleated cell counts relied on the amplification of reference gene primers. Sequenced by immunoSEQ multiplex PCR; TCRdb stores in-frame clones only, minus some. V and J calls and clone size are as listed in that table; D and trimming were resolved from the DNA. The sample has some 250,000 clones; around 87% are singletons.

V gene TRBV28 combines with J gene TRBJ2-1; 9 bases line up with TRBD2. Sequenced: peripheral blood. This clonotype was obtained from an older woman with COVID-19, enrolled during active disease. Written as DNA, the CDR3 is TGTGCCAGCAGATACCTCGGGACTAGCCGGCACAATGAGCAGTTCTTC. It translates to CASRYLGTSRHNEQFF.